Listed below are T cell receptor beta chains from one sample, sequenced in a study of T cell repertoires in cytomegalovirus infection. For these receptors, no antigen is known. TCRdb called the reads again in MiXCR, with one record for every CDR3 protein. The sample lists around 710,000 distinct CDR3 sequences; 25% to 30% were seen once. Sequences were derived from cultured CD8+ T cells from PBMCs, sampled from culture after CMV antigen stimulation. The receptors derive from a human donor in good health (CMV status not recorded). Some clones in this sample may be carry-over from other donors' samples. Each CDR3 is given with its conserved first and last residue. Fields, in order: J gene, D gene, clone size, V gene, CDR3 length, CDR3 protein, CDR3 DNA. A D gene is named only where the DNA matches it firmly. A clone size is listed for some rows: how often the clone was seen (once, few, many), or a class if it is expanded.

j_gene: TRBJ2-2
d_gene: -
abundance: -
v_gene: TRBV2
len: 13
CDR3aa: CASGAPYTGELFF
CDR3nt: TGTGCCAGTGGGGCGCCGTACACCGGGGAGCTGTTTTTT

j_gene: TRBJ1-2
d_gene: -
abundance: many
v_gene: TRBV19
len: 15
CDR3aa: CASTIPRDTNYGYTF
CDR3nt: TGTGCCAGTACCATCCCCCGGGACACCAACTATGGCTACACCTTC

j_gene: TRBJ1-5
d_gene: -
abundance: few
v_gene: TRBV12-3/TRBV12-4
len: 13
CDR3aa: CASSREGYQPQHF
CDR3nt: TGTGCCAGCAGTAGAGAAGGGTATCAGCCCCAGCATTTT

j_gene: TRBJ2-2
d_gene: TRBD1
abundance: few
v_gene: TRBV6-2/TRBV6-3
len: 16
CDR3aa: CASSYPDRGGTGELFF
CDR3nt: TGTGCCAGCAGTTACCCGGACAGGGGCGGTACCGGGGAGCTGTTTTTT

j_gene: TRBJ1-2
d_gene: TRBD1
abundance: -
v_gene: TRBV18
len: 16
CDR3aa: CASSPRTGNLSYGYTF
CDR3nt: TGTGCCAGCTCACCTCGGACAGGGAATTTAAGTTATGGCTACACCTTC

j_gene: TRBJ1-5
d_gene: TRBD1
abundance: few
v_gene: TRBV7-4
len: 15
CDR3aa: CASSTTGGADQPQHF
CDR3nt: TGTGCCAGCAGCACTACAGGGGGCGCAGATCAGCCCCAGCATTTT

j_gene: TRBJ2-7
d_gene: -
abundance: -
v_gene: TRBV12-3/TRBV12-4
len: 13
CDR3aa: CASSLGVIIEQYF
CDR3nt: TGTGCCAGCAGTTTAGGTGTGATAATCGAGCAGTACTTC

j_gene: TRBJ2-3
d_gene: -
abundance: many
v_gene: TRBV7-2
len: 16
CDR3aa: CASSLTGITSTDTQYF
CDR3nt: TGTGCCAGCAGCCTAACAGGGATTACTAGCACAGATACGCAGTATTTT

j_gene: TRBJ1-1
d_gene: -
abundance: -
v_gene: TRBV19
len: 12
CDR3aa: CATRWGITEAFF
CDR3nt: TGTGCCACTAGATGGGGCATCACTGAAGCTTTCTTT

j_gene: TRBJ1-2
d_gene: TRBD1
abundance: many
v_gene: TRBV6-5
len: 15
CDR3aa: CASSYSAGQGTGYTF
CDR3nt: TGTGCCAGCAGTTACTCGGCGGGACAGGGGACTGGCTACACCTTC

j_gene: TRBJ2-1
d_gene: -
abundance: few
v_gene: TRBV6-2/TRBV6-3
len: 15
CDR3aa: CASSNAPWGYNEQFF
CDR3nt: TGTGCCAGCAGTAACGCCCCATGGGGGTACAATGAGCAGTTCTTC

j_gene: TRBJ2-3
d_gene: TRBD2
abundance: -
v_gene: TRBV10-3
len: 18
CDR3aa: CAISESRTSGLHTDTQYF
CDR3nt: TGTGCCATCAGTGAGTCGCGGACTAGCGGACTTCACACAGATACGCAGTATTTT

j_gene: TRBJ1-2
d_gene: -
abundance: -
v_gene: TRBV20-1
len: 12
CDR3aa: CSATGTPDGYTF
CDR3nt: TGCAGTGCAACCGGGACTCCCGACGGCTACACCTTC

j_gene: TRBJ2-2
d_gene: TRBD2
abundance: few
v_gene: TRBV4-1
len: 18
CDR3aa: CASSLGSGSGAPGGELFF
CDR3nt: TGCGCCAGCAGCCTCGGGAGTGGTAGCGGGGCCCCCGGCGGGGAGCTGTTTTTT

j_gene: TRBJ2-5
d_gene: -
abundance: -
v_gene: TRBV27
len: 15
CDR3aa: CASSLGWQAQETQYF
CDR3nt: TGTGCCAGCAGTTTAGGGTGGCAGGCTCAAGAGACCCAGTACTTC

j_gene: TRBJ2-1
d_gene: TRBD2
abundance: -
v_gene: TRBV6-6
len: 15
CDR3aa: CASSYGNRGGGEQFF
CDR3nt: TGTGCCAGCAGTTACGGGAATCGGGGGGGTGGTGAGCAGTTCTTC

j_gene: TRBJ1-6
d_gene: -
abundance: -
v_gene: TRBV6-1
len: 14
CDR3aa: CASSDQRIKPPLHF
CDR3nt: TGTGCCAGCAGTGATCAGCGGATAAAACCACCCCTCCACTTT

j_gene: TRBJ2-3
d_gene: -
abundance: few
v_gene: TRBV27
len: 15
CDR3aa: CASRRRRRVGDTQYF
CDR3nt: TGTGCCAGCAGGCGAAGGCGTCGGGTGGGTGATACGCAGTATTTT

j_gene: TRBJ1-4
d_gene: TRBD1
abundance: few
v_gene: TRBV7-9
len: 15
CDR3aa: CASSLGQGLPEELFF
CDR3nt: TGTGCCAGCAGCCTCGGACAGGGCCTCCCCGAGGAACTGTTTTTT

j_gene: TRBJ2-5
d_gene: -
abundance: many
v_gene: TRBV7-9
len: 13
CDR3aa: CASSLVELETQYF
CDR3nt: TGTGCCAGCAGCTTAGTAGAACTAGAGACCCAGTACTTC

j_gene: TRBJ2-1
d_gene: TRBD2
abundance: few
v_gene: TRBV20-1
len: 16
CDR3aa: CSASTSGGLLFNEQFF
CDR3nt: TGCAGTGCCTCTACTAGCGGGGGCCTTCTTTTCAATGAGCAGTTCTTC

j_gene: TRBJ1-2
d_gene: -
abundance: few
v_gene: TRBV19
len: 12
CDR3aa: CASIRGDYGYTF
CDR3nt: TGTGCCAGTATTAGGGGCGACTATGGCTACACCTTC

j_gene: TRBJ2-3
d_gene: -
abundance: -
v_gene: TRBV6-1
len: 15
CDR3aa: CASSEARVTTDTQYF
CDR3nt: TGTGCCAGCAGTGAAGCAAGGGTTACCACAGATACGCAGTATTTT

j_gene: TRBJ1-2
d_gene: -
abundance: -
v_gene: TRBV25-1
len: 14
CDR3aa: CASSELGENYGYTF
CDR3nt: TGTGCCAGCAGTGAATTGGGGGAGAACTATGGCTACACCTTC

j_gene: TRBJ2-2
d_gene: -
abundance: -
v_gene: TRBV24-1
len: 15
CDR3aa: CATSDSAGDTGELFF
CDR3nt: TGTGCCACCAGTGATTCGGCCGGGGACACCGGGGAGCTGTTTTTT

j_gene: TRBJ1-4
d_gene: -
abundance: -
v_gene: TRBV6-5
len: 14
CDR3aa: CASSYRGTNEKLFF
CDR3nt: TGTGCCAGCAGTTACAGGGGAACTAATGAAAAACTGTTTTTT

j_gene: TRBJ2-3
d_gene: -
abundance: many
v_gene: TRBV25-1
len: 15
CDR3aa: CASSVWVTGTDTQYF
CDR3nt: TGTGCCAGCAGTGTATGGGTGACCGGCACAGATACGCAGTATTTT

j_gene: TRBJ1-5
d_gene: TRBD1
abundance: few
v_gene: TRBV5-6
len: 15
CDR3aa: CASSRQGQGFQPQHF
CDR3nt: TGTGCCAGCAGCCGTCAGGGACAGGGGTTTCAGCCCCAGCATTTT

j_gene: TRBJ2-3
d_gene: TRBD2
abundance: -
v_gene: TRBV7-3
len: 17
CDR3aa: CASSGGTSGGLVDTQYF
CDR3nt: TGTGCCAGCAGCGGCGGGACTAGCGGGGGCCTGGTAGATACGCAGTATTTT

j_gene: TRBJ2-2
d_gene: TRBD2
abundance: -
v_gene: TRBV4-3
len: 17
CDR3aa: CASSQDLAGGYTGELFF
CDR3nt: TGCGCCAGCAGCCAAGACCTAGCGGGGGGGTACACCGGGGAGCTGTTTTTT

j_gene: TRBJ2-2
d_gene: TRBD1
abundance: few
v_gene: TRBV6-2/TRBV6-3
len: 15
CDR3aa: CASSLTGGSTGELFF
CDR3nt: TGTGCCAGCAGTCTGACAGGGGGCTCGACCGGGGAGCTGTTTTTT

j_gene: TRBJ2-5
d_gene: -
abundance: -
v_gene: TRBV2
len: 14
CDR3aa: CASKGTGLQETQYF
CDR3nt: TGTGCCAGCAAAGGAACGGGGCTCCAAGAGACCCAGTACTTC

j_gene: TRBJ1-1
d_gene: TRBD1
abundance: few
v_gene: TRBV6-1
len: 12
CDR3aa: CASSYQGAEAFF
CDR3nt: TGTGCCAGCAGTTATCAGGGGGCTGAAGCTTTCTTT

j_gene: TRBJ2-2
d_gene: TRBD1
abundance: once
v_gene: TRBV29-1
len: 16
CDR3aa: CSVEVGQGAFTGELFF
CDR3nt: TGCAGCGTTGAAGTGGGACAGGGGGCTTTCACCGGGGAGCTGTTTTTT

j_gene: TRBJ1-6
d_gene: TRBD1
abundance: -
v_gene: TRBV4-3
len: 16
CDR3aa: CASSLEGQGLDSPLHF
CDR3nt: TGCGCCAGCAGCCTTGAGGGACAGGGACTAGATTCACCCCTCCACTTT

j_gene: TRBJ2-5
d_gene: TRBD2
abundance: few
v_gene: TRBV7-9
len: 14
CDR3aa: CASRELAGRETQYF
CDR3nt: TGTGCCAGCAGGGAACTAGCGGGGCGGGAGACCCAGTACTTC

j_gene: TRBJ1-1
d_gene: -
abundance: many
v_gene: TRBV7-8
len: 15
CDR3aa: CASSLGVSPNTEAFF
CDR3nt: TGTGCCAGCAGCTTGGGGGTTTCCCCGAACACTGAAGCTTTCTTT

j_gene: TRBJ2-3
d_gene: TRBD2
abundance: few
v_gene: TRBV10-3
len: 15
CDR3aa: CAISGASGPTDTQYF
CDR3nt: TGTGCCATCAGTGGGGCTAGCGGGCCCACAGATACGCAGTATTTT

j_gene: TRBJ2-2
d_gene: -
abundance: few
v_gene: TRBV7-9
len: 15
CDR3aa: CASLIGADYTGELFF
CDR3nt: TGTGCCAGCCTCATAGGGGCAGACTACACCGGGGAGCTGTTTTTT

j_gene: TRBJ2-2
d_gene: TRBD2
abundance: once
v_gene: TRBV12-3/TRBV12-4
len: 18
CDR3aa: CASSPRLAGGLNTGELFF
CDR3nt: TGTGCCAGCAGTCCGAGACTAGCGGGGGGTCTTAACACCGGGGAGCTGTTTTTT

j_gene: TRBJ2-5
d_gene: TRBD1
abundance: few
v_gene: TRBV7-9
len: 13
CDR3aa: CASSHDRGYGQYF
CDR3nt: TGTGCCAGCAGCCACGACAGGGGGTACGGCCAGTACTTC

j_gene: TRBJ1-4
d_gene: -
abundance: -
v_gene: TRBV3-1
len: 15
CDR3aa: CASSPLSGALEKLFF
CDR3nt: TGTGCCAGCAGCCCACTATCCGGTGCGTTGGAAAAACTGTTTTTT

j_gene: TRBJ1-1
d_gene: TRBD1
abundance: many
v_gene: TRBV7-2
len: 15
CDR3aa: CASSLGTGAGTEAFF
CDR3nt: TGTGCCAGCAGCTTAGGGACAGGGGCGGGGACTGAAGCTTTCTTT

j_gene: TRBJ2-6
d_gene: TRBD1
abundance: few
v_gene: TRBV29-1
len: 15
CDR3aa: CSVEDQGARANVLTF
CDR3nt: TGCAGCGTTGAAGATCAGGGGGCGAGGGCCAACGTCCTGACTTTC

j_gene: TRBJ2-7
d_gene: TRBD1
abundance: -
v_gene: TRBV5-4
len: 13
CDR3aa: CASGTGNPYEQYF
CDR3nt: TGTGCCAGCGGGACAGGGAACCCCTACGAGCAGTACTTC

j_gene: TRBJ2-7
d_gene: -
abundance: few
v_gene: TRBV7-6
len: 15
CDR3aa: CASALEGALGYEQYF
CDR3nt: TGTGCCAGCGCTCTGGAGGGGGCCTTAGGGTACGAGCAGTACTTC

j_gene: TRBJ2-5
d_gene: -
abundance: -
v_gene: TRBV7-9
len: 15
CDR3aa: CASSSPKRVSETQYF
CDR3nt: TGTGCCAGCAGCTCCCCTAAGAGGGTCTCGGAGACCCAGTACTTC

j_gene: TRBJ1-2
d_gene: -
abundance: many
v_gene: TRBV27
len: 14
CDR3aa: CASSLYDGSHGYTF
CDR3nt: TGTGCCAGCAGTTTATATGACGGGTCCCATGGCTACACCTTC

j_gene: TRBJ2-1
d_gene: TRBD2
abundance: many
v_gene: TRBV14
len: 18
CDR3aa: CASSPRAITSGGSNEQFF
CDR3nt: TGTGCCAGCAGCCCACGGGCAATCACTAGCGGGGGGAGCAATGAGCAGTTCTTC

j_gene: TRBJ1-2
d_gene: -
abundance: -
v_gene: TRBV27
len: 13
CDR3aa: CASSWGRQSGYTF
CDR3nt: TGTGCCAGCAGTTGGGGGCGCCAAAGCGGCTACACCTTC